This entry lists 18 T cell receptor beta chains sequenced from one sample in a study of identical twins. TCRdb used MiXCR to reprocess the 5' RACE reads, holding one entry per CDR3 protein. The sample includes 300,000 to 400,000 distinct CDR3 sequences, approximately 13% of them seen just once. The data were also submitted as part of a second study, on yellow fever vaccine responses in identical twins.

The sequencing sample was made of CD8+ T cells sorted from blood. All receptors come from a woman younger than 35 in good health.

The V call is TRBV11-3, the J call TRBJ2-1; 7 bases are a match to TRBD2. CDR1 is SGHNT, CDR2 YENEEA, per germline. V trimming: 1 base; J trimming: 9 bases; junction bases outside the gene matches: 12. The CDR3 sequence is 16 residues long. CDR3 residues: CASSLGTSEWVGEQFF. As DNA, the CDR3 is TGTGCCAGCAGCTTAGGAACTAGCGAGTGGGTAGGTGAGCAGTTCTTC.

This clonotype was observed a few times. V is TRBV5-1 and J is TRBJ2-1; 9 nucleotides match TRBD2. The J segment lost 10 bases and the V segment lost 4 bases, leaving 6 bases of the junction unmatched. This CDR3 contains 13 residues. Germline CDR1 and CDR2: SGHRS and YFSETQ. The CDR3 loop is CASSGKTSGEQFF. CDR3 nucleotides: TGCGCCAGCAGCGGGAAGACTAGCGGCGAGCAGTTCTTC.

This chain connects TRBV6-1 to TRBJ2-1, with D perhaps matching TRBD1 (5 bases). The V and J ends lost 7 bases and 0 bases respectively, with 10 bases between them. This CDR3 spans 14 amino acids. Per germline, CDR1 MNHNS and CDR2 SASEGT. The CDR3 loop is CASIRVSSYNEQFF. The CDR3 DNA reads TGTGCCAGCATCAGGGTTAGCTCCTACAATGAGCAGTTCTTC.

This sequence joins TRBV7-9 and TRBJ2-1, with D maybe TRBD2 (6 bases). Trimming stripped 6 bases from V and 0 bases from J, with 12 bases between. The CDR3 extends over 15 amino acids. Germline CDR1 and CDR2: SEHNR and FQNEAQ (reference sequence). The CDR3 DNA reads TGTGCCAGCAGTCCGGGAGAGAGCTCCTACAATGAGCAGTTCTTC. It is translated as CASSPGESSYNEQFF. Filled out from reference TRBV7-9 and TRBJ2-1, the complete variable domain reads DTGVSQNPRHKITKRGQNVTFRCDPISEHNRLYWYRQTLGQGPEFLTYFQNEAQLEKSRLLSDRFSAERPKGSFSTLEIQRTEQGDSAMYLCASSPGESSYNEQFFGPGTRLTVL.

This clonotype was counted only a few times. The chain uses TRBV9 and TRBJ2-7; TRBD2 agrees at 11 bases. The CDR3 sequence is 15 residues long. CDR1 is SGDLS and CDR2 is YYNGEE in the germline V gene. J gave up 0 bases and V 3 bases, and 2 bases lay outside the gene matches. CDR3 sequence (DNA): TGTGCCAGCAGCGCGGGACTAGCGGACTCCTACGAGCAGTACTTC. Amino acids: CASSAGLADSYEQYF.

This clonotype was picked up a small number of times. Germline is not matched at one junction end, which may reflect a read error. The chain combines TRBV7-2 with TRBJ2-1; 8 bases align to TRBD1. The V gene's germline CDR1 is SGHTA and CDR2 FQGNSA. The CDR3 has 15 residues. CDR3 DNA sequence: TGTGCCAGCACCTTACGACAGGGGTCCTACAATGAGCAGTTCTTC. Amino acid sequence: CASTLRQGSYNEQFF. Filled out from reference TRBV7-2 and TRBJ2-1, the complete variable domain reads GAGVSQSPSNKVTEKGKDVELRCDPISGHTALYWYRQSLGQGLEFLIYFQGNSAPDKSGLPSDRFSAERTGGSVSTLTIQRTQQEDSAVYLCASTLRQGSYNEQFFGPGTRLTVL.

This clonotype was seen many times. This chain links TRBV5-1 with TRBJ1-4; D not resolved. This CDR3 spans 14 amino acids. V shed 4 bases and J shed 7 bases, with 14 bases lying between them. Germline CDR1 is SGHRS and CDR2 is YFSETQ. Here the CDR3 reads CASSNGPEGEKLFF. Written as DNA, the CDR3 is TGCGCCAGCAGCAATGGGCCGGAGGGTGAAAAACTGTTTTTT.

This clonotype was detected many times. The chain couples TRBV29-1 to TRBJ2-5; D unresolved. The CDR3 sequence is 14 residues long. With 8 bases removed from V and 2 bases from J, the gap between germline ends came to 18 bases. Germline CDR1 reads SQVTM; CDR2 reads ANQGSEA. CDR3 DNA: TGCAGCATCTCCGGACCAGGAGCGCAAGAGACCCAGTACTTC. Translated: CSISGPGAQETQYF.

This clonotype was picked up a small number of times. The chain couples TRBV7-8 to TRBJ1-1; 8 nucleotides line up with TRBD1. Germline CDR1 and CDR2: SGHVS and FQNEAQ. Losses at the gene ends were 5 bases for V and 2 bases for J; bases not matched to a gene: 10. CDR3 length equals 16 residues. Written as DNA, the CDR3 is TGTGCCAGCAGCCAGAAAGACAGGGGATTTAACACTGAAGCTTTCTTT. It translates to CASSQKDRGFNTEAFF. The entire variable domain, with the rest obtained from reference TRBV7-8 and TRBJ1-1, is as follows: GAGVSQSPRYKVAKRGQDVALRCDPISGHVSLFWYQQALGQGPEFLTYFQNEAQLDKSGLPSDRFFAERPEGSVSTLKIQRTQQEDSAVYLCASSQKDRGFNTEAFFGQGTRLTVV.

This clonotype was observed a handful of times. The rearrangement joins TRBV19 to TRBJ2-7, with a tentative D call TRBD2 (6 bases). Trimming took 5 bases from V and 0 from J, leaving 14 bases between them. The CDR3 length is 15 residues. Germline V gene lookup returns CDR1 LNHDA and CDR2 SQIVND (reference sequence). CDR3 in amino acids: CASSWAGGTSYEQYF. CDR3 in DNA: TGTGCCAGTAGTTGGGCCGGCGGGACCTCCTACGAGCAGTACTTC. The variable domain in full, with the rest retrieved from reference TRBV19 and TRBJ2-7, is DGGITQSPKYLFRKEGQNVTLSCEQNLNHDAMYWYRQDPGQGLRLIYYSQIVNDFQKGDIAEGYSVSREKKESFPLTVTSAQKNPTAFYLCASSWAGGTSYEQYFGPGTRLTVT.

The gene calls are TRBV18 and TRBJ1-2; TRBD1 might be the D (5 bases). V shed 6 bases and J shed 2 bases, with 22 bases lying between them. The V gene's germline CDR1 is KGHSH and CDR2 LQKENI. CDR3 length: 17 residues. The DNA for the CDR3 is TGTGCCAGCTCGCCAGGGAATTCGGGGGTGAGGAACTATGGCTACACCTTC. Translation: CASSPGNSGVRNYGYTF.

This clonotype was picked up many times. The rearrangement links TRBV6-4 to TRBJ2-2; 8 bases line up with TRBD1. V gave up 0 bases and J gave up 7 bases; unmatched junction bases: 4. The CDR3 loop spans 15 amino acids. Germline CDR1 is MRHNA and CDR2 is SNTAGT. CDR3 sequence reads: CASSDSTGEDGELFF. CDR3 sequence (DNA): TGTGCCAGCAGTGACTCGACAGGGGAGGACGGGGAGCTGTTTTTT.

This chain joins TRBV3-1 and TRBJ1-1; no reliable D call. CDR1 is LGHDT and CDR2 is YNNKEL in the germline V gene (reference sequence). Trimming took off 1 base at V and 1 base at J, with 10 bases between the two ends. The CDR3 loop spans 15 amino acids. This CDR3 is CASSQVASGNTEAFF. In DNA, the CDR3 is TGTGCCAGCAGCCAAGTTGCCTCAGGGAACACTGAAGCTTTCTTT.

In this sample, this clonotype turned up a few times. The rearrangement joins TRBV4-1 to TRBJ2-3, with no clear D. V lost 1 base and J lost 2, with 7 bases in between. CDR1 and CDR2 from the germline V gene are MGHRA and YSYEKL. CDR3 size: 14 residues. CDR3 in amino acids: CASSQVVITDTQYF. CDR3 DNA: TGCGCCAGCAGCCAAGTTGTCATCACAGATACGCAGTATTTT.

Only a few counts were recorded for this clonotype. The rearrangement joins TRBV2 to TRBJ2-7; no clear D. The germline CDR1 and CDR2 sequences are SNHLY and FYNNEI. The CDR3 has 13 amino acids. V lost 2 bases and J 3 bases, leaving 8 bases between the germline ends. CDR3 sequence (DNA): TGTGCCAGCAGTGAATCCGTGGGCTACGAGCAGTACGTC. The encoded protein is CASSESVGYEQYV.

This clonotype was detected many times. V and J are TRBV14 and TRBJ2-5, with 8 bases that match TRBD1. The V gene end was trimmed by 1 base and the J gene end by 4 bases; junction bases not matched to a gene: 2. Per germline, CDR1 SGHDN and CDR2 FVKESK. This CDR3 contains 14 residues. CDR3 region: CASSQVRGPETQYF. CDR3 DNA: TGTGCCAGCAGCCAAGTCAGGGGGCCAGAGACCCAGTACTTC.

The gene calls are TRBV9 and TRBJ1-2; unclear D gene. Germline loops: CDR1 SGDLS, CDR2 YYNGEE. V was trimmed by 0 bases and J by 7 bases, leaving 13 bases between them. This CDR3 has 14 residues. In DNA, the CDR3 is TGTGCCAGCAGCGTAGATCTGGGATCCGCTGGCTACACCTTC. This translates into CASSVDLGSAGYTF.

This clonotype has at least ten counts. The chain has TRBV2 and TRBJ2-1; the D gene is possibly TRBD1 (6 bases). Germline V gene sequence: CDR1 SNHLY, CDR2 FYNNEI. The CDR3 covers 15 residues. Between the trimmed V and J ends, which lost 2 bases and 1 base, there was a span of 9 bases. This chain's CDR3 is CASSEPQGSYNEQFF. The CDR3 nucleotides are TGTGCCAGCAGTGAACCACAGGGATCCTACAATGAGCAGTTCTTC.